This TCR beta chain is from a study of T cell responses to AZD1222 COVID-19 vaccine (dated by TCRdb to about 2021). Study-level background: A total of 233 trial participants underwent TCR sequencing, of whom roughly 210 received two doses of AZD1222 and about 26 received two doses of the MenACWY control vaccine. Enrollment into the trials was organized by age into subgroups of 18-55, 56-69 and 70-plus years, and those subgroups contained roughly 140, 27 and 60 TCR-sequenced participants, respectively. What the authors observed across the whole study: Only five to seven AZD1222 recipients were SARS-CoV-2 seropositive at baseline, limiting conclusions about previously exposed vaccinees. CD4 TCRs associated with the vaccine covered the entire spike protein, and the dominant responses were in regions 160-218 and 743-854. Spike-specific TCR breadth and depth rose significantly after two AZD1222 doses compared with day 0 and with MenACWY recipients. The 56-69-year group was small, and its depth increase did not reach significance, likely because of low power. Reportedly, almost half of the unique spike-specific TCRs recognized epitopes lying outside the regions that are mutated in the B.1.351 and B.1.1.7 variants. Because no samples from the day 14 peak response were available, repertoires could be characterized only after the peak T cell response. Participants were mostly white British and included more females than males, and it was suggested by the authors that clonal diversity may have been underestimated.

Based on the germline V gene, the CDR1 and CDR2 sequences are MNHEY and SVGEGT. CDR3 length: 14 amino acids, cysteine to phenylalanine. Only the CDR3 region is kept as DNA, spanning 42 bases read in frame from base 1. V lost 2 bases and J lost 0 bases; the stretch between them is 2 bases long. Read against the paper, the sample's time point label means: about 28 days (+/-7) after the second vaccine dose. Because spike-specific TCR depth and breadth did not differ between the two schedules, AZD1222 recipients who got a second dose at roughly 4 weeks were pooled with those who got a second dose at roughly 12 weeks. Vaccinee samples were obtained from the UK trials COV001 and COV002, which included a single-blind randomized controlled phase 2/3 trial of AZD1222 (ChAdOx1 nCoV-19) in healthy adults. Trial participant PBMC samples were collected at day 0 and day 28 after the second dose for TCRbeta chain sequencing.

The CDR3 regions of human TCRbeta chains were subjected to immunosequencing. The paper's data handling went like this. TCRs in the repertoires were compared against a reference library of SARS-CoV-2-specific TCRs that had been generated with the MIRA antigen-specificity platform. Breadth was defined as the fraction of unique TCRs that were SARS-CoV-2-associated. Depth was defined as the fraction of total T cells that were SARS-CoV-2-associated. Using the MIRA data, each spike-specific TCR was assigned both to the spike region to which the TCR was reactive and to a CD4 or CD8 class. Log10-transformed breadth and depth values were compared by one-way ANOVA with Sidak's multiple comparisons tests. TCRdb mirrors the immuneACCESS table, restricted to in-frame sequences. Some clones are absent from its copies; in checked studies, under half trace to an unresolved V gene, and the reason for the others is unknown. V, J and clone size are those of that table, while D and trimming were read from the DNA. The sample table lists approximately 170,000 clones, around 94% of them with a count of one. Just over 5% of the sample goes to the ten largest clones.

As regards this clone: Its antigen is unknown. No base quality information exists; no much larger clone differs at one position.

This receptor was identified in an adult who received the AZD1222 COVID-19 vaccine. The chain is encoded by TRBV6-2 or TRBV6-3 joined to TRBJ2-6, with the D gene uncertain. The input for sequencing was peripheral blood, taken 28 days after the second AZD1222 dose. The nucleotide sequence is TGTGCCAGCAGTTACAGCTCTGGGGCCAACGTCCTGACTTTC. This encodes CASSYSSGANVLTF.